These T cell receptor beta chains were read from a single sample in a study of blood T cell repertoires in COVID-19. The repertoire was sequenced with immunoSEQ multiplex PCR; TCRdb's copy has only in-frame clones and lacks some. The table lists about 310,000 clones, about 85% of them singletons. The sequencing input was PBMCs or T cells enriched from blood (not recorded which). The receptor set was obtained from a woman in her twenties or thirties who had been exposed to COVID-19. Each CDR3 is given with its conserved first and last residue. D genes are given only for firm matches. Only part of the rows carry a size: once, few, many, or a class if the clone is expanded.

J | size | D | V | DNA | CDR3
TRBJ2-3 | NA | NA | TRBV7-3 | TGTGCCAGCAGCTCCACAGGAGTGGGCACAGATACGCAGTATTTT | CASSSTGVGTDTQYF
TRBJ2-2 | NA | TRBD1 | TRBV6-4 | TGTGCCAGCAGTGACGAGGGCAGGGGGAAGACCGGGGAGCTGTTTTTT | CASSDEGRGKTGELFF
TRBJ1-2 | NA | NA | TRBV3-1/TRBV3-2 | TGTGCCAGCAGCCAAATTGAAGGGAGTGAATATGGCTACACCTTC | CASSQIEGSEYGYTF
TRBJ1-5 | NA | NA | TRBV9 | TGTGCCAGCAGCCCCTCCTCGTTCGGGGTAAGCAATCAGCCCCAGCATTTT | CASSPSSFGVSNQPQHF
TRBJ2-1 | NA | NA | TRBV4-3 | TGCGCCAGCAGCCAAGTGCCAGGACAGCATCACAATGAGCAGTTCTTC | CASSQVPGQHHNEQFF
TRBJ2-5 | few | TRBD2 | TRBV5-4 | TGTGCCAGCAGCTTGCGGCGGGGGGGCTCAATGAAGACCCAGTACTTC | CASSLRRGGSMKTQYF
TRBJ2-7 | NA | NA | TRBV5-1 | TGCGCCAGCCGAAATACCGCGCCCTACGAGCAGTACTTC | CASRNTAPYEQYF
TRBJ1-1 | NA | NA | TRBV9 | TGTGCCAGCAGCGCCACCCCAGGGGACACTGAAGCTTTCTTT | CASSATPGDTEAFF
TRBJ1-1 | NA | NA | TRBV25-1 | TGTGCCAGCAGTGAATTGGGGGCAGTCGAAGCTTTCTTT | CASSELGAVEAFF
TRBJ1-1 | NA | NA | TRBV19 | TGTGCCAGTAGTATCGCCCTAAGGGGCGGCACTGAAGCTTTCTTT | CASSIALRGGTEAFF
TRBJ1-6 | NA | TRBD1 | TRBV14 | TGTGCCAGCAGCCAACAAGAGTTACAGGGGGCTGTCTATAATTCACCCCTCCACTTT | CASSQQELQGAVYNSPLHF
TRBJ1-5 | NA | NA | TRBV30 | TGTGCCTGGAGTGCGGGACACAGCAATCAGCCCCAGCATTTT | CAWSAGHSNQPQHF
TRBJ1-5 | NA | TRBD1 | TRBV7-2 | TGTGCCAGCAGCTCCGGACAGGGTGGTTTCGGTCAGCCCCAGCATTTT | CASSSGQGGFGQPQHF
TRBJ2-2 | NA | TRBD2 | TRBV27 | TGTGCCAGCAGTTCCCAGCGGGGGGGCCTCCCCGGGGAGCTGTTTTTT | CASSSQRGGLPGELFF
TRBJ2-5 | few | TRBD1 | TRBV2 | TGTGCCAGCAGGGGACAGGGGGAGACCCAGTACTTC | CASRGQGETQYF
TRBJ2-3 | NA | NA | TRBV4-1 | TGCGCCAGCAGCCAGGCTGACAGACCCACAGATACGCAGTATTTT | CASSQADRPTDTQYF
TRBJ1-2 | NA | TRBD1 | TRBV12-5 | TGTGCTAGTGGTCCCGACAGGGGGGACTATGGCTACACCTTC | CASGPDRGDYGYTF
TRBJ1-2 | NA | NA | TRBV30 | TGTGCCTGGAGTGTACGGGGGGATCACTATGGCTACACCTTC | CAWSVRGDHYGYTF
TRBJ1-2 | once | TRBD1 | TRBV4-1 | TGCGCCAGCAGCCAAGAACTCACAGGGGGAAGTTATGGCTACACCTTC | CASSQELTGGSYGYTF
TRBJ1-2 | once | NA | TRBV24-1 | TGTGCCACCAGCCCTGCGGGATTTGACTATGGCTACACCTTC | CATSPAGFDYGYTF
TRBJ2-2 | NA | NA | TRBV5-1 | TGCGCCAGCAGCTTTGCGGCCGGGGAGCTGTTTTTT | CASSFAAGELFF
TRBJ1-4 | NA | NA | TRBV10-3 | TGTGCCATCAGAGGGGTCCCAAATGAAAAACTGTTTTTT | CAIRGVPNEKLFF
TRBJ2-5 | once | NA | TRBV28 | TGTGCCAGCAGTTTAGAGGGTTCTATAAAGACCCAGTACTTC | CASSLEGSIKTQYF
TRBJ2-5 | NA | TRBD1 | TRBV12-3/TRBV12-4 | TGTGCCAGCAAGACGACAGGGGAAGAGACCCAGTACTTC | CASKTTGEETQYF
TRBJ2-3 | NA | TRBD1 | TRBV19 | TGTGCCAGTAGTACTCGACAGGGGAGGACAGATACGCAGTATTTT | CASSTRQGRTDTQYF
TRBJ2-2 | NA | TRBD2 | TRBV5-5 | TGTGCCAGCAGCTTGACTAGCGGGGGGGCCACCGGGGAGCTGTTTTTT | CASSLTSGGATGELFF
TRBJ2-3 | NA | TRBD2 | TRBV7-2 | TGTGCCAGCAGCCCTAGCGGGGTGAGAGATACGCAGTATTTT | CASSPSGVRDTQYF
TRBJ2-1 | NA | NA | TRBV5-5 | TGTGCCAGCAGCCTGGCTGAGCTCTCCTACAATGAGCAGTTCTTC | CASSLAELSYNEQFF
TRBJ2-7 | NA | NA | TRBV30 | TGTGCCTGGAGTGTTGGGACATGGTCCCTCTTC | CAWSVGTWSLF
TRBJ1-1 | few | NA | TRBV29-1 | TGCAGCGCCGGCCAGGGGAACACTGAAGCTTTCTTT | CSAGQGNTEAFF
TRBJ1-3 | NA | NA | TRBV30 | TGTGCCTGGACGTCCAAGGGAGCTGGAAACACCATATATTTT | CAWTSKGAGNTIYF
TRBJ2-1 | NA | NA | TRBV18 | TGTGCCAGCTCACCCAGACTTTCGGGCTCCTACAATGAGCAGTTCTTC | CASSPRLSGSYNEQFF
TRBJ1-6 | NA | TRBD1 | TRBV5-3 | TGTGCCAGAAGTGGGGACAGTCGGAATAATTCACCCCTCCACTTT | CARSGDSRNNSPLHF
TRBJ2-1 | NA | TRBD2 | TRBV7-2 | TGTGCCAGCAGCCCTCTGCTAGCGGGGCCCATCAATGAGCAGTTCTTC | CASSPLLAGPINEQFF
TRBJ1-5 | NA | NA | TRBV19 | TGTGCCAGTAGTATAGCGTTTCAGGGGTCCGATCAGCCCCAGCATTTT | CASSIAFQGSDQPQHF
TRBJ1-6 | NA | NA | TRBV6-4 | TGTGCCAGCAGTGACCAGGGGAATTCACCCCTCCACTTT | CASSDQGNSPLHF
TRBJ1-1 | NA | TRBD1 | TRBV5-8 | TGTGCCAGCAGCACTCGACAGGGGGCCGGAAACACTGAAGCTTTCTTT | CASSTRQGAGNTEAFF
TRBJ2-1 | NA | TRBD1 | TRBV7-2 | TGTGCCAGCAGCTACCCCCAGACAGGGGTCAATGAGCAGTTCTTC | CASSYPQTGVNEQFF
TRBJ1-1 | NA | NA | TRBV11-2 | TGTGCCAGCAGCTTAGGCCATATAAGGGGCAGGACTGAAGCTTTCTTT | CASSLGHIRGRTEAFF
TRBJ1-2 | NA | NA | TRBV12-3/TRBV12-4 | TGTGCCACCGGGGTAAGAGCAGGCTATGGCTACACCTTC | CATGVRAGYGYTF
TRBJ2-1 | NA | TRBD2 | TRBV3-1/TRBV3-2 | TGTGCCAGCAGCCAAGATCAGTTGGGACTAGTGGGCAATGAGCAGTTCTTC | CASSQDQLGLVGNEQFF
TRBJ1-2 | NA | NA | TRBV6-5 | TGTGCCAGCAGTTACTCTACCGCAGAAAACTATGGCTACACCTTC | CASSYSTAENYGYTF
TRBJ1-4 | once | TRBD1 | TRBV19 | TGTGCCAGTGAACAGGGGGTTAATGAAAAACTGTTTTTT | CASEQGVNEKLFF
TRBJ1-4 | NA | TRBD1 | TRBV19 | TGTGCCAGTAGTGCGACAGGGGGTAGTGAAAAACTGTTTTTT | CASSATGGSEKLFF
TRBJ1-2 | NA | NA | TRBV7-3 | TGTGCCAGCAGCTTAATTGGCGGGATTTACACCTTC | CASSLIGGIYTF
TRBJ2-4 | NA | NA | TRBV28 | TGTGCCAGCAGTTTGCTAAAGAGGGAAAACATTCAGTACTTC | CASSLLKRENIQYF
TRBJ1-1 | NA | NA | TRBV6-2/TRBV6-3 | TGTGCCAGCAGTTACGATCCAGGCTCAAATGTTGCAGAAGCTTTCTTT | CASSYDPGSNVAEAFF
TRBJ2-1 | NA | NA | TRBV6-4 | TGTGCCACCAATTCGACGGGAGTTCCCTACAATGAGCAGTTCTTC | CATNSTGVPYNEQFF
TRBJ1-6 | few | TRBD1 | TRBV5-1 | TGCGCCAGCAGCTTGGAGACAGGGAGGAATTCACCCCTCCACTTT | CASSLETGRNSPLHF
TRBJ2-1 | NA | NA | TRBV10-1 | TGCGCCAGCAGTGGATCCCGACAGGTTTACAATGAGCAGTTCTTC | CASSGSRQVYNEQFF
TRBJ2-2 | NA | TRBD1 | TRBV6-5 | TGTGCCAGCAAGGGGGCCCCGAACACCGGGGAGCTGTTTTTT | CASKGAPNTGELFF
TRBJ2-1 | NA | TRBD1 | TRBV4-1 | TGCGCCAGCAGCCCCGGACAGGGATACAATGAGCAGTTCTTC | CASSPGQGYNEQFF
TRBJ1-6 | NA | TRBD1 | TRBV18 | TGTGCCAGCTCACTGCTACCCCAGGGGGCAACCCTCGAGAATTCACCCCTCCACTTT | CASSLLPQGATLENSPLHF